This entry lists 27 T cell receptor beta chains sequenced from one sample in a study of T cells in Graves' hyperthyroidism and ophthalmopathy. RNA transcripts provided the source from which TCR beta CDR3 regions were amplified. The TCR CDR3 first-round RT-PCR relied on the HTBI primer set. TCRdb itself ran the multiplex PCR reads through MiXCR, one entry per CDR3 protein. The sample shows fewer than 600,000 distinct CDR3 sequences, around 15% of them seen only once. The sample consisted of blood. The receptor source for this set is a middle-aged woman with Graves' hyperthyroidism.

This clonotype turned up a few times. The genes are TRBV9 and TRBJ2-7; D tentatively fits TRBD1 or TRBD2 (5 bases each). Germline CDR1 is SGDLS and CDR2 is YYNGEE. Trimming left V 3 bases short and J 1 base short, with 11 bases between. The CDR3 spans 14 residues. This CDR3 reads CASSDGTSSYEQYF. The CDR3 DNA follows: TGTGCCAGCAGCGATGGGACGAGTTCCTACGAGCAGTACTTC.

This chain uses TRBV12-3 or TRBV12-4 with TRBJ2-3; perhaps TRBD2 as D (6 bases). The V gene lost 3 bases and the J gene lost 5 bases, with 12 bases spanning the gap. The CDR3 totals 14 residues. CDR3 protein: CASSLTAGGDTQYF. The CDR3 nucleotides read TGTGCCAGCAGTTTGACAGCGGGTGGAGATACGCAGTATTTT.

The J gene is TRBJ2-1, the V gene TRBV6-1; D remains unclear. Germline values: CDR1 MNHNS, CDR2 SASEGT. This CDR3 has 13 amino acids. Trimming shortened V by 8 bases and J by 5 bases, and 13 bases separated the two germline ends. In DNA form, the CDR3 reads TGTGCCAGCTACTGGCAGAATGACAATGAGCAGTTCTTC. This gives the protein CASYWQNDNEQFF.

The chain combines TRBV20-1 with TRBJ2-2; 8 bases align to TRBD2. Germline values: CDR1 DFQATT, CDR2 SNEGSKA (reference sequence). With 4 bases clipped from V and 1 base from J, the junction kept 8 bases outside the gene matches. The CDR3 runs to 16 residues. CDR3 region: CSATWITSGNTGELFF. Here the CDR3 DNA reads TGCAGTGCTACATGGATAACTAGCGGGAACACCGGGGAGCTGTTTTTT.

This chain links TRBV19 with TRBJ2-1; possibly TRBD1 for D (6 bases). CDR1 and CDR2 (germline): LNHDA, SQIVND (reference sequence). CDR3 length equals 15 residues. V lost 0 bases, J lost 3 bases, and 9 bases lay in between. CDR3 residues: CASSIDRTDYNEQFF. CDR3 bases: TGTGCCAGTAGTATAGATAGGACAGACTACAATGAGCAGTTCTTC.

This sequence joins TRBV3-1 and TRBJ2-1; 7 bases map to TRBD2. Germline values: CDR1 LGHDT, CDR2 YNNKEL (reference sequence). The junction had 6 bases not matched to a gene; V was cut back by 1 base and J by 3 bases. CDR3 size: 16 residues. CDR3 loop: CASSQASSGNYNEQFF. CDR3 sequence (DNA): TGTGCCAGCAGCCAAGCCTCTAGCGGAAACTACAATGAGCAGTTCTTC.

This clonotype was seen repeatedly, ten times or more. V and J are TRBV5-1 and TRBJ2-3; D might be TRBD2 (7 bases). Germline CDR1 and CDR2: SGHRS and YFSETQ. The ends were cut back, 3 bases at V and 6 bases at J, with 17 bases in the middle. This CDR3 comprises 15 residues. The CDR3 DNA is TGCGCCAGCAGCTCTGCGGGGGCGTTAGGGGATACGCAGTATTTT. Translation: CASSSAGALGDTQYF.

This chain joins TRBV28 and TRBJ2-1, with TRBD1 identical over 9 bases. CDR3 size: 18 residues. CDR1 and CDR2 (germline): MDHEN, SYDVKM. V lost 1 base, J lost 7 bases, and 14 bases stayed unmatched. The CDR3 spells CASSLFSTGTGKGNEQFF. The CDR3 region has the DNA TGTGCCAGCAGTTTATTCTCAACCGGGACAGGGAAGGGAAATGAGCAGTTCTTC.

The chain uses TRBV6-1 and TRBJ1-6, with 7 bases fitting TRBD1. V shed 6 bases, J shed 6 bases, and the junction held 29 bases outside the gene matches. CDR1 is MNHNS, CDR2 SASEGT, per germline. The CDR3 runs 22 residues. CDR3 loop: CASSVLLSIGEDQGVVNSPLHF. The CDR3, as DNA: TGTGCCAGCAGCGTATTATTAAGCATTGGAGAGGATCAGGGGGTGGTTAATTCACCCCTCCACTTT.

Ten or more counts support this clonotype. The chain joins TRBV12-3 or TRBV12-4 to TRBJ2-5, with a weak D call TRBD2 (6 bases). CDR3 size: 15 residues. The V gene lost 6 bases and the J gene lost 1 base, with 15 bases spanning the gap. CDR3 amino acids: CASRSTDYFQETQYF. CDR3 in DNA: TGTGCCAGCAGGTCGACGGACTACTTCCAAGAGACCCAGTACTTC.

This clonotype was recorded at least ten times. This sequence joins TRBV2 and TRBJ2-7, with TRBD1 matching over 9 bases. Germline V gene sequence: CDR1 SNHLY, CDR2 FYNNEI. There are 17 residues in the CDR3. V dropped 2 bases and J dropped 0; count of bases not matched to a gene: 8. The CDR3 DNA sequence: TGTGCCAGCAGTGAATGGACAGGGGCTTTAGTCTCCTACGAGCAGTACTTC. Protein product: CASSEWTGALVSYEQYF. Combining the CDR3 with reference TRBV2 and TRBJ2-7 gives the whole variable domain EPEVTQTPSHQVTQMGQEVILRCVPISNHLYFYWYRQILGQKVEFLVSFYNNEISEKSEIFDDQFSVERPDGSNFTLKIRSTKLEDSAMYFCASSEWTGALVSYEQYFGPGTRLTVT.

The chain has TRBV19 and TRBJ2-1; the D gene is possibly TRBD2 (6 bases). Trimming took off 3 bases at V and 2 bases at J, with 11 bases between the two ends. CDR3 length equals 15 residues. Germline V lookup: CDR1 LNHDA, CDR2 SQIVND (reference sequence). The CDR3: CASSIGAGTYNEQFF. Written as DNA, the CDR3 is TGTGCCAGTAGTATCGGGGCGGGAACCTACAATGAGCAGTTCTTC.

This clonotype was seen once. V usage is TRBV28 and J usage is TRBJ2-3, with D possibly TRBD1 on 5 matching bases. Germline assignment: CDR1 MDHEN and CDR2 SYDVKM. V was clipped by 6 bases and J by 2 bases, with 18 bases between them. The CDR3 is made up of 16 amino acids. CDR3 nucleotides: TGTGCCAGCAGGACTCGTTACAGGTTCAACACAGATACGCAGTATTTT. This codes for CASRTRYRFNTDTQYF. The full variable domain, rest sourced from reference TRBV28 and TRBJ2-3, is DVKVTQSSRYLVKRTGEKVFLECVQDMDHENMFWYRQDPGLGLRLIYFSYDVKMKEKGDIPEGYSVSREKKERFSLILESASTNQTSMYLCASRTRYRFNTDTQYFGPGTRLTVL.

This clonotype turned up a few times. The V and J genes are TRBV20-1 and TRBJ2-1, with 9 positions matching TRBD1. Germline V CDR1 and CDR2: DFQATT, SNEGSKA (reference sequence). This CDR3 contains 15 residues. V was pared by 0 bases and J by 5 bases, with 5 bases of the junction left unmatched. CDR3 coding DNA: TGCAGTGCTAGAGATTCAGGGACAGGGAACAATGAGCAGTTCTTC. Translated, it gives CSARDSGTGNNEQFF.

The chain carries TRBV9 and TRBJ2-1; TRBD2 is a possible D gene (6 bases). The CDR3 is made up of 15 amino acids. Trimming left V 3 bases short and J 6 bases short, with 16 bases between. Germline CDR1 reads SGDLS; CDR2 reads YYNGEE. Here the CDR3 reads CASSASGLLGNEQFF. The CDR3 DNA sequence: TGTGCCAGCAGCGCCAGCGGGCTCTTAGGCAATGAGCAGTTCTTC.

This clonotype was seen a few times. The chain couples TRBV9 to TRBJ2-5; D might be TRBD2 (6 bases). Germline V lookup: CDR1 SGDLS, CDR2 YYNGEE. Trimming pared 4 bases from V and 4 bases from J, leaving 20 bases between. The CDR3 runs 16 residues. CDR3 coding DNA: TGTGCCAGCAGCCCTGAGTTAGCGGCTCCGGGAGAGACCCAGTACTTC. This codes for CASSPELAAPGETQYF.

This clonotype was observed a handful of times. The genes are TRBV7-9 and TRBJ2-1; 15 positions agree with TRBD2. The V segment lost 4 bases and the J segment 7 bases; nucleotides outside the gene matches: 8. Germline CDR1 SEHNR, CDR2 FQNEAQ (reference sequence). This CDR3 has 17 amino acids. In DNA form, the CDR3 reads TGTGCCAGCAGCTCCCTCGGACTAGCGGGAGGGCAAAATGAGCAGTTCTTC. Translation: CASSSLGLAGGQNEQFF.

Many counts were recorded for this clonotype. The rearrangement links TRBV27 to TRBJ2-1; the D gene is possibly TRBD2 (5 bases). Trimming cost V 6 bases and J 0 bases, with 24 bases left between them. Per germline, CDR1 MNHEY and CDR2 SMNVEV (reference sequence). The CDR3 length is 19 residues. The CDR3 sequence is CASRTPPLDPRYSYNEQFF. DNA of the CDR3: TGTGCCAGCAGAACGCCGCCACTAGATCCCCGTTACTCCTACAATGAGCAGTTCTTC.

In this sample, this clonotype turned up many times. This sequence joins TRBV2 and TRBJ2-2; 8 bases agree with TRBD1. V dropped 1 base and J dropped 4; count of bases not matched to a gene: 2. Per germline, CDR1 SNHLY and CDR2 FYNNEI. CDR3 length: 15 residues. This CDR3 is CASSEGQGSTGELFF. CDR3 in DNA: TGTGCCAGCAGTGAAGGACAGGGGAGCACCGGGGAGCTGTTTTTT.

This chain links TRBV3-1 with TRBJ1-5; the D is unclear. The CDR3 contains 14 residues. Germline lookup yields CDR1 LGHDT and CDR2 YNNKEL (reference sequence). The V gene lost 2 bases and the J gene lost 4 bases, with 9 bases spanning the gap. In DNA, the CDR3 is TGTGCCAGCAGCCAAAGTCTGGTAAATCAGCCCCAGCATTTT. Its translation: CASSQSLVNQPQHF.

Ten or more counts support this clonotype. The V and J genes are TRBV20-1 and TRBJ1-1; D is unclear. CDR1 is DFQATT and CDR2 is SNEGSKA in the germline V gene (reference sequence). Trimming took 3 bases from V and 1 from J, leaving 9 bases between them. This CDR3 has 13 amino acids. The CDR3 protein is CSARVTKNTEAFF. The DNA for the CDR3 is TGCAGTGCTAGGGTCACCAAGAACACTGAAGCTTTCTTT.

This clonotype was picked up a small number of times. The DNA of the CDR3 is TGCGCCAGCTATAGCGGGAGTTTCGCAGATACGCAGTATTTT. Its translation is CASYSGSFADTQYF. The chain joins TRBV5-1 to TRBJ2-3; 9 bases align to TRBD2. In germline, CDR1 is SGHRS, CDR2 YFSETQ. This CDR3 has 14 residues. The J segment lost 4 bases and the V segment lost 7 bases, leaving 7 bases of the junction unmatched.

This clonotype was seen many times. The chain employs TRBV27 and TRBJ2-7, with 10 nucleotides matching TRBD2. Per germline, CDR1 MNHEY and CDR2 SMNVEV (reference sequence). This CDR3 comprises 15 residues. V trimming: 3 bases; J trimming: 3 bases; junction bases outside the gene matches: 5. Here the CDR3 reads CASSLRLAGLYEQYF. CDR3 nucleotides: TGTGCCAGCAGTTTGAGACTAGCGGGCCTCTACGAGCAGTACTTC.

The chain joins TRBV15 to TRBJ1-1; 9 bases fit TRBD1. Per germline, CDR1 LNHNV and CDR2 YYDKDF (reference sequence). Trimming took 3 bases from V and 0 from J; bases not matched to a gene: 8. This CDR3 is 17 amino acids long. The CDR3 region is CATSREPGQGMNTEAFF. The CDR3 bases are TGTGCCACCAGCAGGGAGCCGGGACAGGGAATGAACACTGAAGCTTTCTTT.

V and J are TRBV6-1 and TRBJ2-7; D possibly corresponds to TRBD2 (6 bases). Germline loops: CDR1 MNHNS, CDR2 SASEGT. The CDR3 is 14 residues long. V was pared by 5 bases and J by 4 bases, with 15 bases between. As DNA, the CDR3 is TGTGCCAGCAGTCCTCGGGACTCTGAGTACGAGCAGTACTTC. It specifies CASSPRDSEYEQYF.

In its sample, this clonotype was seen many times. The chain recombines TRBV7-2 with TRBJ1-1; 9 bases fit TRBD1. The CDR3 extends over 14 amino acids. J gave up 2 bases and V 5 bases, and 3 bases lay outside the gene matches. Germline V gene data show CDR1 as SGHTA and CDR2 as FQGNSA. This CDR3 reads CASSGQGRNTEAFF. DNA of the CDR3: TGTGCCAGCAGCGGACAGGGGCGAAACACTGAAGCTTTCTTT.

This clonotype was recorded many times. The chain combines TRBV3-1 with TRBJ1-1; maybe TRBD1 (5 bases). Trimming took off 0 bases at V and 1 base at J, with 9 bases between the two ends. The CDR3 consists of 15 residues. Germline V gene sequence: CDR1 LGHDT, CDR2 YNNKEL (reference sequence). CDR3 sequence reads: CASSQDGHPNTEAFF. The DNA of the CDR3 is TGTGCCAGCAGCCAAGATGGACACCCGAACACTGAAGCTTTCTTT.